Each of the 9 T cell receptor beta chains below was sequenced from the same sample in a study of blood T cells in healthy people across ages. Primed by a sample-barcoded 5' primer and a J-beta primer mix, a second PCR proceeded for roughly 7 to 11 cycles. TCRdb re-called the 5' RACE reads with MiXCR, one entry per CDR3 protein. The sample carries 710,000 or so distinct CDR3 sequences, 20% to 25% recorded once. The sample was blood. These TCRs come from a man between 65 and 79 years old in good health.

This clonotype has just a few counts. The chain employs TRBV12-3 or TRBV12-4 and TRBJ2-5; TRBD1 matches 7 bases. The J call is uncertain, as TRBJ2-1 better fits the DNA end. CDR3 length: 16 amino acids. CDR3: CASSGTGDPGYNEQFF. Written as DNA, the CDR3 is TGTGCCAGCAGTGGTACAGGGGACCCAGGTTACAATGAGCAGTTCTTC.

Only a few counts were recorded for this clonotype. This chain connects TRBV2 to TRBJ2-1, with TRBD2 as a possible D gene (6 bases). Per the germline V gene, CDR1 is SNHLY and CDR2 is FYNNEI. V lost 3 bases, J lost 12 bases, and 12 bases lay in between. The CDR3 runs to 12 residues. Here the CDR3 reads CASSDGGLLQFF. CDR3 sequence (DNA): TGTGCCAGCAGTGACGGGGGACTTCTGCAGTTCTTC.

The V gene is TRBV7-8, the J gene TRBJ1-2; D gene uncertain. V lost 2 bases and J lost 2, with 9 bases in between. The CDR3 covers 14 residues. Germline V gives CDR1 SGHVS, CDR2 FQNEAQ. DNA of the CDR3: TGTGCCAGCAGCTTACCGGTCCAAAACTATGGCTACACCTTC. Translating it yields CASSLPVQNYGYTF.

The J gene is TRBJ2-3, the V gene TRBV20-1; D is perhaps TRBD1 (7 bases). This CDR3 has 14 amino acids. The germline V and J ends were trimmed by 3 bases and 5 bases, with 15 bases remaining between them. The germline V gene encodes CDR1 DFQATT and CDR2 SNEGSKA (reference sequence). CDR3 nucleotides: TGCAGTGCTAGCCAGGGGGGCCCGGGAGATACGCAGTATTTT. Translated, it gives CSASQGGPGDTQYF.

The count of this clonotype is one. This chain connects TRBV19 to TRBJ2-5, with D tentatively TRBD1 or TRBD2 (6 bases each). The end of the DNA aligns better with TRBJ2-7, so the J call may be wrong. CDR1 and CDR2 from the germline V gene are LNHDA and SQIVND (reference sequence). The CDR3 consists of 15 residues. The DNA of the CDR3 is TGTGCCAGTAGACCATTGTCAGGGGAGGTCTACGAGCAGTACTTC. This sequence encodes CASRPLSGEVYEQYF.

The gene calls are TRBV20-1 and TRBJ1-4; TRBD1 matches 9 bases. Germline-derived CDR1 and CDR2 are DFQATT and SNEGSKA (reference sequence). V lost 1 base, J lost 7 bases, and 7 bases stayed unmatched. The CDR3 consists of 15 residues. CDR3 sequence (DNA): TGCAGTGCTAGAGTACCGGGACAGGGAGGTGAAAAACTGTTTTTT. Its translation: CSARVPGQGGEKLFF.

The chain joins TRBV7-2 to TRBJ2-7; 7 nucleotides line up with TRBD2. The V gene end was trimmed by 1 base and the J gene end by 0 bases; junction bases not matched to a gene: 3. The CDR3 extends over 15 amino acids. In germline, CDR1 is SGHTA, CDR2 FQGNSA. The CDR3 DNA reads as TGTGCCAGCAGCTTAGGTAGCGGGCCCTCCTACGAGCAGTACGTC. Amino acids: CASSLGSGPSYEQYV.

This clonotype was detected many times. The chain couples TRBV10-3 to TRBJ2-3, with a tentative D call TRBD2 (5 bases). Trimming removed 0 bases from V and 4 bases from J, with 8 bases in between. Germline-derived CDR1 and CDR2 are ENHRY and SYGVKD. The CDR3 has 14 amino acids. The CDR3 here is CAISESVGADTQYF. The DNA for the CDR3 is TGTGCCATCAGTGAGTCGGTCGGGGCAGATACGCAGTATTTT.

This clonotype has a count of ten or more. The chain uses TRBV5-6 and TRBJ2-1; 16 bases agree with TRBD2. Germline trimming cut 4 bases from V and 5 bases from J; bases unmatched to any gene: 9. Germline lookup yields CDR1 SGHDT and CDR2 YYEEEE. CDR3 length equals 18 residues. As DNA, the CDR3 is TGTGCCAGCAGCCCGGGACTAGCGGGAGGGCCATCGGACAATGAGCAGTTCTTC. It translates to CASSPGLAGGPSDNEQFF.